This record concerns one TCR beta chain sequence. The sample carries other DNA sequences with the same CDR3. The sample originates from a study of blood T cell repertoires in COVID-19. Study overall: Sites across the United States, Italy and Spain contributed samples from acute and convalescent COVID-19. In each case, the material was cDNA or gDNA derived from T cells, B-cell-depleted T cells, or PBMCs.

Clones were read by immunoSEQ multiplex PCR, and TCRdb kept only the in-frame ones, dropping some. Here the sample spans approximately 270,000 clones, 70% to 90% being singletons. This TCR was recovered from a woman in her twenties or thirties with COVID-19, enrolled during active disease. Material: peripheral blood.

The CDR3 protein is CASSVGGNTGELFF. CDR3 DNA sequence: TGTGCCAGCAGCGTTGGAGGGAACACCGGGGAGCTGTTTTTT. The rearrangement joins TRBV9 to TRBJ2-2, with D perhaps TRBD2 (5 bases). CDR3 length equals 14 residues. Per the germline V gene, CDR1 is SGDLS and CDR2 is YYNGEE. Deletions cut 2 bases from V and 1 base from J, with 6 bases between.